The table lists the clone carrying this T cell receptor beta chain with a few counts. Its specificity is unknown. These data are taken from a study of T cell repertoires in cytomegalovirus infection. Findings of the study overall: Across the ex vivo response, the dominant clonotypes were HLA-C-restricted CMV-specific TCR beta clonotypes.

This CDR3 has 15 residues. V was pared by 0 bases and J by 8 bases, with 17 bases between. Germline-derived CDR1 and CDR2 are DFQATT and SNEGSKA (reference sequence). TCRdb processed the reads anew with MiXCR; each CDR3 protein has one entry. The sample consists of around 260,000 distinct CDR3 sequences, about a quarter of them appearing once. The sequence was collected from a human donor in good health (CMV status not recorded). Some clones in this sample may be carry-over from other donors' samples. Material for sequencing was PBMCs. The chain combines TRBV20-1 with TRBJ1-3; TRBD1 is a possible D gene (5 bases). CDR3 in amino acids: CSARDLDGGTDTIYF. CDR3 nucleotide sequence: TGCAGTGCTAGAGATCTCGATGGAGGGACGGACACCATATATTTT.